These T cell receptor beta chains were read from a single sample in a study of Ad26.COV2.S vaccination and SARS-CoV-2 variants. Measured with immunoSEQ multiplex PCR; TCRdb has only the in-frame clones, and not every one. There are under 600,000 clones in the sample; about nine tenths occur only once, and 1.7% lies in the top ten. The input for sequencing was peripheral blood, taken in a trial of Ad26.COV2.S vaccine versus placebo. The source is a person aged 18-60 years who received the Ad26.COV2.S COVID-19 vaccine or a placebo. Each CDR3 is given with its conserved first and last residue. Each record gives: V gene, J gene, clone size, D gene, CDR3 protein, CDR3 DNA. The D gene is left open where the match is weak. The listing skips clone size in some rows; elsewhere it reads once, few, many or a size class.

V gene: TRBV6-2/TRBV6-3; J gene: TRBJ1-1; clone size: .; D gene: .; CDR3 protein: CASIPGGGLKFGEAFF; CDR3 DNA: TGTGCCAGCATCCCCGGGGGAGGGCTCAAGTTTGGTGAAGCTTTCTTT
V gene: TRBV7-8; J gene: TRBJ1-1; clone size: few; D gene: .; CDR3 protein: CASSRDRTSTEAFF; CDR3 DNA: TGTGCCAGCAGCCGGGACCGAACATCCACTGAAGCTTTCTTT
V gene: TRBV7-3; J gene: TRBJ2-7; clone size: .; D gene: .; CDR3 protein: CASSFGGSYEQYF; CDR3 DNA: TGTGCCAGCAGCTTTGGGGGCTCCTACGAGCAGTACTTC
V gene: TRBV7-6; J gene: TRBJ2-5; clone size: once; D gene: .; CDR3 protein: CASSLAGGAGRETQYF; CDR3 DNA: TGTGCCAGCAGCTTAGCGGGTGGGGCCGGAAGAGAGACCCAGTACTTC
V gene: TRBV2; J gene: TRBJ1-6; clone size: .; D gene: .; CDR3 protein: CASSVAGDSNIPNSPLHF; CDR3 DNA: TGTGCCAGCAGTGTGGCGGGAGACAGTAACATCCCCAATTCACCCCTCCACTTT
V gene: TRBV28; J gene: TRBJ1-5; clone size: .; D gene: .; CDR3 protein: CASSTPFEGTISNQPQHF; CDR3 DNA: TGTGCCAGCAGTACACCTTTTGAGGGAACAATTAGCAATCAGCCCCAGCATTTT
V gene: TRBV19; J gene: TRBJ1-1; clone size: .; D gene: .; CDR3 protein: CASSISHWSTEAFF; CDR3 DNA: TGTGCCAGTAGTATTAGCCACTGGAGCACTGAAGCTTTCTTT
V gene: TRBV9; J gene: TRBJ1-1; clone size: once; D gene: .; CDR3 protein: CASSAQTLNTEAFF; CDR3 DNA: TGTGCATCCTCAGCACAGACTTTGAACACTGAAGCTTTCTTT
V gene: TRBV6-5; J gene: TRBJ1-2; clone size: .; D gene: TRBD1; CDR3 protein: CASSYHRGSNYGYTF; CDR3 DNA: TGTGCCAGCAGTTATCACAGGGGATCTAACTATGGCTACACCTTC
V gene: TRBV19; J gene: TRBJ1-3; clone size: .; D gene: .; CDR3 protein: CASSLGHSGNTIYF; CDR3 DNA: TGTGCCAGTAGTTTGGGTCACTCTGGAAACACCATATATTTT
V gene: TRBV4-2; J gene: TRBJ1-2; clone size: .; D gene: .; CDR3 protein: CASSQGGGGDYGYTF; CDR3 DNA: TGTGCCAGCAGCCAAGGGGGAGGGGGAGACTATGGCTACACCTTC
V gene: TRBV19; J gene: TRBJ1-4; clone size: .; D gene: TRBD1; CDR3 protein: CASSFDRGKKLFF; CDR3 DNA: TGTGCCAGTAGTTTCGACAGGGGGAAAAAACTGTTTTTT
V gene: TRBV5-1; J gene: TRBJ1-5; clone size: .; D gene: .; CDR3 protein: CASSLQGIRRSNQPQHF; CDR3 DNA: TGCGCCAGCAGCTTACAAGGGATAAGGAGAAGCAATCAGCCCCAGCATTTT
V gene: TRBV11-2; J gene: TRBJ2-1; clone size: .; D gene: .; CDR3 protein: CASSLRPAWGEQFF; CDR3 DNA: TGTGCCAGCAGCTTAAGGCCGGCTTGGGGTGAGCAGTTCTTC
V gene: TRBV5-4; J gene: TRBJ2-7; clone size: .; D gene: .; CDR3 protein: CASSLGTDLYEQYF; CDR3 DNA: TGTGCCAGCAGCTTGGGGACAGACCTCTACGAGCAGTACTTC
V gene: TRBV27; J gene: TRBJ2-3; clone size: .; D gene: .; CDR3 protein: CASGRSTDTQYF; CDR3 DNA: TGTGCCAGCGGAAGGAGCACAGATACGCAGTATTTT
V gene: TRBV27; J gene: TRBJ1-2; clone size: .; D gene: .; CDR3 protein: CASSSRGDGYTF; CDR3 DNA: TGTGCCAGCAGTTCCCGGGGGGATGGCTACACCTTC
V gene: TRBV6-5; J gene: TRBJ2-7; clone size: .; D gene: .; CDR3 protein: CASSSTGGYEQYF; CDR3 DNA: TGTGCCAGCAGTTCTACTGGGGGCTACGAGCAGTACTTC
V gene: TRBV4-1; J gene: TRBJ1-2; clone size: few; D gene: .; CDR3 protein: CASSQDRTTVANYGYTF; CDR3 DNA: TGCGCCAGCAGCCAAGATCGAACAACAGTGGCTAACTATGGCTACACCTTC
V gene: TRBV11-1; J gene: TRBJ2-5; clone size: .; D gene: TRBD1; CDR3 protein: CASSRDRGLGETQYF; CDR3 DNA: TGTGCCAGCAGCCGGGACAGGGGCTTGGGGGAGACCCAGTACTTC
V gene: TRBV27; J gene: TRBJ2-7; clone size: .; D gene: .; CDR3 protein: CASSLSIKGVYEQYF; CDR3 DNA: TGTGCCAGCAGTTTATCGATCAAGGGTGTCTACGAGCAGTACTTC
V gene: TRBV30; J gene: TRBJ1-2; clone size: few; D gene: TRBD1; CDR3 protein: CAWSVQGSYGYTF; CDR3 DNA: TGTGCCTGGAGTGTACAGGGGTCCTATGGCTACACCTTC
V gene: TRBV19; J gene: TRBJ2-1; clone size: .; D gene: .; CDR3 protein: CASSIDIYNEQFF; CDR3 DNA: TGTGCCAGTAGTATTGACATTTACAATGAGCAGTTCTTC
V gene: TRBV2; J gene: TRBJ1-6; clone size: once; D gene: .; CDR3 protein: CASIAGIGSPLHF; CDR3 DNA: TGTGCCAGCATTGCAGGGATCGGTTCACCCCTCCACTTT
V gene: TRBV25-1; J gene: TRBJ2-7; clone size: .; D gene: .; CDR3 protein: CASSPQGFYYEQYF; CDR3 DNA: TGTGCCAGCAGTCCACAGGGTTTCTACTACGAGCAGTACTTC
V gene: TRBV6-5; J gene: TRBJ1-5; clone size: .; D gene: .; CDR3 protein: CASIAGIWNQPQHF; CDR3 DNA: TGTGCCAGCATAGCAGGAATATGGAATCAGCCCCAGCATTTT
V gene: TRBV18; J gene: TRBJ1-2; clone size: .; D gene: TRBD1; CDR3 protein: CASSPDRDYGYTF; CDR3 DNA: TGTGCCAGCTCACCGGACAGGGACTATGGCTACACCTTC
V gene: TRBV7-9; J gene: TRBJ1-1; clone size: .; D gene: .; CDR3 protein: CASSPRTGRENTEAFF; CDR3 DNA: TGTGCCAGCAGCCCCCGGACGGGGCGTGAGAACACTGAAGCTTTCTTT
V gene: TRBV2; J gene: TRBJ1-4; clone size: .; D gene: .; CDR3 protein: CASRQQVSTNEKLFF; CDR3 DNA: TGTGCCAGCAGACAACAGGTTTCAACTAATGAAAAACTGTTTTTT
V gene: TRBV3-1/TRBV3-2; J gene: TRBJ1-1; clone size: .; D gene: TRBD1; CDR3 protein: CASSQARRGLATEAFF; CDR3 DNA: TGTGCCAGCAGCCAAGCCAGGAGGGGGCTGGCCACTGAAGCTTTCTTT
V gene: TRBV6-6; J gene: TRBJ2-7; clone size: once; D gene: .; CDR3 protein: CASSPRTVSEQYF; CDR3 DNA: TGTGCCAGCAGTCCCCGGACCGTATCCGAGCAGTACTTC
V gene: TRBV11-1; J gene: TRBJ2-1; clone size: .; D gene: .; CDR3 protein: CASSLGLYNEQFF; CDR3 DNA: TGTGCCAGCAGCTTGGGACTCTACAATGAGCAGTTCTTC
V gene: TRBV11-2; J gene: TRBJ2-3; clone size: .; D gene: .; CDR3 protein: CASSQGAAQYF; CDR3 DNA: TGTGCCAGCAGCCAGGGCGCGGCGCAGTATTTT
V gene: TRBV18; J gene: TRBJ2-2; clone size: .; D gene: TRBD1; CDR3 protein: CASSADDRGRLNTGELFF; CDR3 DNA: TGTGCCAGCTCGGCAGATGACAGGGGGCGCCTTAACACCGGGGAGCTGTTTTTT
V gene: TRBV29-1; J gene: TRBJ2-1; clone size: .; D gene: .; CDR3 protein: CSVAGRERSYNEQFF; CDR3 DNA: TGCAGCGTTGCCGGGCGGGAACGCTCCTACAATGAGCAGTTCTTC
V gene: TRBV6-6; J gene: TRBJ1-5; clone size: few; D gene: .; CDR3 protein: CASRPTGFGNQPQHF; CDR3 DNA: TGTGCCAGCAGACCCACAGGGTTTGGGAATCAGCCCCAGCATTTT
V gene: TRBV14; J gene: TRBJ1-3; clone size: .; D gene: TRBD1; CDR3 protein: CASSAPGTAGNTIYF; CDR3 DNA: TGTGCCAGCAGCGCCCCGGGGACAGCGGGAAACACCATATATTTT
V gene: TRBV2; J gene: TRBJ2-5; clone size: once; D gene: TRBD2; CDR3 protein: CASKRGERETQYF; CDR3 DNA: TGTGCCAGTAAACGGGGGGAAAGAGAGACCCAGTACTTC
V gene: TRBV9; J gene: TRBJ2-2; clone size: .; D gene: .; CDR3 protein: CASTKGGTVNTGELFF; CDR3 DNA: TGTGCCAGCACAAAAGGGGGGACGGTGAACACCGGGGAGCTGTTTTTT
V gene: TRBV15; J gene: TRBJ2-2; clone size: .; D gene: .; CDR3 protein: CATSRVSGHRELFF; CDR3 DNA: TGTGCCACCAGCAGAGTGTCTGGACACAGGGAGCTGTTTTTT
V gene: TRBV28; J gene: TRBJ2-7; clone size: .; D gene: TRBD1; CDR3 protein: CASSFEQGFLLGEQYF; CDR3 DNA: TGTGCCAGCAGTTTTGAACAGGGGTTTCTGTTGGGAGAGCAGTACTTC
V gene: TRBV7-9; J gene: TRBJ2-3; clone size: .; D gene: .; CDR3 protein: CASSFGGQSRSTDTQYF; CDR3 DNA: TGTGCCAGCAGCTTCGGCGGCCAAAGCCGTAGCACAGATACGCAGTATTTT
V gene: TRBV9; J gene: TRBJ2-3; clone size: few; D gene: .; CDR3 protein: CASSHPLTDTQYF; CDR3 DNA: TGTGCCAGCAGCCACCCCCTCACAGATACGCAGTATTTT
V gene: TRBV28; J gene: TRBJ2-2; clone size: .; D gene: TRBD2; CDR3 protein: CASFSGRVGTGELFF; CDR3 DNA: TGTGCCAGCTTTAGCGGGAGGGTCGGCACCGGGGAGCTGTTTTTT
V gene: TRBV18; J gene: TRBJ1-4; clone size: .; D gene: TRBD1; CDR3 protein: CASSRTGQGPNEKLFF; CDR3 DNA: TGTGCCAGCTCACGCACGGGACAGGGGCCTAATGAAAAACTGTTTTTT
V gene: TRBV27; J gene: TRBJ2-1; clone size: once; D gene: TRBD1; CDR3 protein: CASRTGPWGNEQFF; CDR3 DNA: TGTGCCAGCCGGACAGGGCCTTGGGGCAATGAGCAGTTCTTC
V gene: TRBV7-7; J gene: TRBJ2-2; clone size: .; D gene: TRBD1; CDR3 protein: CASSWGTGGTGELFF; CDR3 DNA: TGTGCTAGCAGCTGGGGGACAGGGGGCACCGGGGAGCTGTTTTTT
V gene: TRBV5-8; J gene: TRBJ2-7; clone size: .; D gene: TRBD1; CDR3 protein: CASSLKTGANLRTAYEQYF; CDR3 DNA: TGTGCCAGCAGCCTAAAAACAGGGGCGAACTTAAGGACGGCCTACGAGCAGTACTTC
V gene: TRBV7-8; J gene: TRBJ2-7; clone size: .; D gene: .; CDR3 protein: CASSHLPDGYEQYF; CDR3 DNA: TGTGCCAGCAGCCACCTACCGGACGGTTACGAGCAGTACTTC